The TCR beta chain under discussion was sequenced for a study of blood T cells in healthy people across ages. Drawn from each donor were 8.5 to 10 milliliters of peripheral blood. Then a second PCR, running about 6 to 12 cycles, was carried out with a sample-barcoded 5' primer and a J-beta primer mix. Each cDNA molecule was tagged by a template-switch adaptor with 12 random nucleotides. TCRdb processed the 5' RACE reads anew with MiXCR; each CDR3 protein has one entry. Here the sample spans some 1.5 million distinct CDR3 sequences, 28% being singletons. As to this clonotype: The antigen is unknown.

Germline assignment: CDR1 MNHEY and CDR2 SVGEGT. The CDR3 totals 15 residues. Trimming took 7 bases from V and 8 from J, leaving 23 bases between them. Study-wide results and caveats: A strong correlation between TCR beta diversity and naive T cell percentage was seen. Both higher diversity and more naive CD4+ cells marked long-lived donors when set against aged donors.

The V gene is TRBV6-2 or TRBV6-3, the J gene TRBJ1-2; TRBD1 might be the D (6 bases). This clonotype was obtained from a woman in her twenties or thirties in good health. The sequenced sample consisted of blood. DNA of the CDR3: TGTGCCAGCACATCCCAGCACAGGGCTGGGAAGGGCTACACCTTC. Encoded protein: CASTSQHRAGKGYTF.